This entry is about one T cell receptor (beta chain). These data are taken from a study of technical replicates of blood from several donors. Sequencing used immunoSEQ multiplex PCR; TCRdb keeps in-frame clones, though not all of them. The sample has over 50,000 clones, roughly 93% seen once. The J segment lost 7 bases and the V segment lost 5 bases, leaving 6 bases of the junction unmatched. Germline V gene sequence: CDR1 SNHLY, CDR2 FYNNEI. The CDR3 has 14 amino acids. This TCR was recovered from a human donor in good health. Some clones in this sample may be carry-over from other donors' samples. The specimen sequenced was PBMCs. The chain joins TRBV2 to TRBJ1-1; 11 bases are a match to TRBD1. The CDR3 is CASSKRDRGGEAFF. The CDR3 DNA sequence: TGTGCCAGCAGTAAACGGGACAGGGGGGGTGAAGCTTTCTTT.